This entry features one T cell receptor beta chain sequence. The CDR3 has 17 amino acids. Germline V gives CDR1 MGHDK, CDR2 SYGVNS. V was trimmed by 1 base and J by 1 base, leaving 13 bases between them. These data come from a study of blood T cell repertoires in COVID-19. The protocol was immunoSEQ multiplex PCR, while the TCRdb copy is restricted to in-frame clones and leaves out a portion. The sample has 120,000 to 150,000 clones, 70% to 90% seen once. V usage is TRBV25-1 and J usage is TRBJ2-2, with D possibly matching TRBD1 (5 bases). The clonotype originates from a human donor with acute or convalescent COVID-19. The donor label of this sample is uncertain. Sequenced input: peripheral blood. CDR3 protein: CASSEFRAYKNTGELFF. The CDR3 region has the DNA TGTGCCAGCAGTGAATTCAGGGCGTACAAGAACACCGGGGAGCTGTTTTTT.